A selection of T cell receptor beta chains follows, all from one sample in a study of blood T cells in healthy people across ages. TCRdb analysed the 5' RACE reads with MiXCR anew, one entry per CDR3 protein. The sample yields about 800,000 distinct CDR3 sequences, roughly 64% seen once. Sequencing was done on a sample of blood. Receptor source: a man aged 30 to 45 in good health. Both conserved end residues are part of each CDR3. A D gene is named only where the DNA matches it firmly. Clone sizes are given selectively: once, few, many, or a class where the clone is expanded.

d_gene | j_gene | abundance | v_gene | CDR3nt | CDR3aa
TRBD2 | TRBJ2-1 | - | TRBV4-3 | TGCGCCAGCAGCCAACTCCTAACTAGCGGGAAGGATGAGCAGTTCTTC | CASSQLLTSGKDEQFF
- | TRBJ2-1 | - | TRBV3-1 | TGTGCCAGCAGCCAAGCGAATACCGGGACAGAGCAGTTCTTC | CASSQANTGTEQFF
TRBD1 | TRBJ2-5 | - | TRBV29-1 | TGCAGCGTTGATAGAAGGGACAGTTCGGCGAAGACCCAGTACTTC | CSVDRRDSSAKTQYF
TRBD2 | TRBJ2-3 | - | TRBV5-1 | TGCGCCAGCACCTCGGTGTGGACTAGCGGGGGGGCAGATTCGCAGTATTTT | CASTSVWTSGGADSQYF
- | TRBJ2-5 | - | TRBV2 | TGTGCCAGCAGACAGGGACACGGCTACGCGGAGACCCAGTACTTC | CASRQGHGYAETQYF
- | TRBJ2-5 | - | TRBV10-3 | TGTGCCATCAGTGGGGACTGGGAGAACAATGAGCAGTACTTC | CAISGDWENNEQYF
TRBD2 | TRBJ2-1 | - | TRBV6-1 | TGTGCCAGCGGCGTGGGAGCGGGGGTGGTCGGCAATGAGCAGTTCTTC | CASGVGAGVVGNEQFF
- | TRBJ1-1 | - | TRBV7-2 | TGTGCCAGCAGCTTAGATTTGGTCATCCCGAACACTGAAGCTTTCTTT | CASSLDLVIPNTEAFF
TRBD2 | TRBJ2-2 | - | TRBV20-1 | TGCAGTGCTAAGGTTGCGGGAGGGCCCGGCACCGGGGAGCTGTTTTTT | CSAKVAGGPGTGELFF
- | TRBJ2-5 | - | TRBV9 | TGTGCCAGCAGCCCCGGAAAGTACCAAGAGACCCAGTACTTC | CASSPGKYQETQYF
TRBD1 | TRBJ2-3 | - | TRBV9 | TGTGCCAGCAGCGCTACAGGGGGCTTGGCAGATACGCAGTATTTT | CASSATGGLADTQYF
- | TRBJ2-7 | once | TRBV20-1 | TGCAGTGCCCTTACAGGAGAGTCCGACGAGCAGTACTTC | CSALTGESDEQYF
- | TRBJ1-1 | - | TRBV10-3 | TGTGCCATCAGTGAGCTCACGGACAGTGAAGCTTTCTTT | CAISELTDSEAFF
TRBD1 | TRBJ2-7 | once | TRBV10-1 | TGCGCCAGTCCCCAACGACAGGGGGTTTACTACGAGCAGTACTTC | CASPQRQGVYYEQYF
- | TRBJ2-3 | - | TRBV11-2 | TGTGCCTGCAGCTTAGACGACACAGATACGCAGTATTTT | CACSLDDTDTQYF
- | TRBJ2-7 | few | TRBV24-1 | TGTGCCACCAGTGATTGGGCAGGGGGGGCCAATGAGCAGTACTTC | CATSDWAGGANEQYF
TRBD1 | TRBJ1-1 | - | TRBV3-1 | TGTGCCAGCAGCCAAACAGGGGTGGGGAACACTGAAGCTTTCTTT | CASSQTGVGNTEAFF
- | TRBJ2-5 | once | TRBV9 | TGTGCCAGCAGCTCTGGACGGAAACAAGAGACCCAGTACTTC | CASSSGRKQETQYF
- | TRBJ2-3 | - | TRBV12-3/TRBV12-4 | TGTGCCAGCAGACTGGATGGGGGCGCAGATACGCAGTATTTT | CASRLDGGADTQYF